The 10 T cell receptor beta chains in this list originate from one sample, sequenced in a study of T cell repertoires in cytomegalovirus infection. TCRdb reprocessed the reads with MiXCR, giving one entry per CDR3 protein. Among 200,000 or so distinct CDR3 sequences listed, under 25% were seen once. Sequenced material: PBMCs. These receptors all stem from a human donor in good health (CMV status not recorded). Some clones in this sample may be carry-over from other donors' samples.

In regard to this clonotype: Given a much more abundant clone one base away, this may be a read error. The V call is TRBV10-3, the J call TRBJ2-7, with D tentatively TRBD1 (6 bases). From germline, CDR1 is ENHRY and CDR2 SYGVKD. CDR3 size: 15 residues. CDR3 sequence: CATSESAGDSYEQYF. The CDR3 DNA sequence: TGTGCCACCAGTGAGTCGGCAGGGGATAGCTACGAGCAGTACTTC.

The V and J genes are TRBV7-2 and TRBJ2-1, with TRBD1 as a possible D gene (6 bases). Germline CDR1 and CDR2: SGHTA and FQGNSA. CDR3 size: 15 residues. Trimming stripped 7 bases from V and 4 bases from J, with 17 bases between. CDR3 region: CASNPPGHYYNEQFF. CDR3 in DNA: TGTGCCAGCAACCCTCCGGGACATTATTACAATGAGCAGTTCTTC.

Ten or more counts support this clonotype. The chain combines TRBV6-5 with TRBJ2-3; TRBD2 agrees at 10 bases. The germline V gene has CDR1 MNHEY and CDR2 SVGAGI. The CDR3 is 15 residues long. V shed 4 bases and J 4 bases; nucleotides not matched to a gene: 5. Written as DNA, the CDR3 is TGTGCCAGCAGTTCACTAGCGGGGAGAGCAGATACGCAGTATTTT. It encodes CASSSLAGRADTQYF.

This clonotype has ten or more counts. The chain combines TRBV7-2 with TRBJ2-7; 12 nucleotides agree with TRBD2. This CDR3 is 18 amino acids long. Unmatched junction bases numbered 15, after V lost 6 bases and J lost 3 bases. Germline values: CDR1 SGHTA, CDR2 FQGNSA. The CDR3 region has the DNA TGTGCCAGCAGGGGTACTTCTAGCGGGAGGGCTTTAAGCTACGAGCAGTACTTC. This gives the protein CASRGTSSGRALSYEQYF.

Turning to this clonotype: This may stem from a read error, because a much larger clone lies one nucleotide away. The CDR3 DNA follows: TGTGCCAGCAGCACCCCATCGGGACAGGGCCTCACCTACGAGCAGTACTTC. Its protein product is CASSTPSGQGLTYEQYF. The rearrangement uses TRBV7-2 and TRBJ2-7; TRBD1 matches 9 bases. The trim removed 5 bases at V and 2 bases at J, leaving 13 bases unmatched. The CDR3 contains 17 residues. Per germline, CDR1 SGHTA and CDR2 FQGNSA.

The chain links TRBV5-1 to TRBJ2-7; no clear D gene. Trimming pared 0 bases from V and 0 bases from J, leaving 10 bases between. The CDR3 runs 15 residues. The germline V gene has CDR1 SGHRS and CDR2 YFSETQ. The CDR3 sequence: CASSLESGGSYEQYF. DNA for the CDR3: TGCGCCAGCAGCTTGGAGTCGGGTGGCTCCTACGAGCAGTACTTC.

This chain connects TRBV6-5 to TRBJ2-5; perhaps TRBD2 as D (5 bases). Germline V gives CDR1 MNHEY, CDR2 SVGAGI. The CDR3 is 14 amino acids. V gave up 4 bases and J gave up 0 bases, with 9 bases separating them. The CDR3 DNA is TGTGCCAGCAGTTCCGGACTTAACCAAGAGACCCAGTACTTC. As protein: CASSSGLNQETQYF.

This clonotype has a count of ten or more. The chain combines TRBV7-6 with TRBJ2-1; tentative D call: TRBD2 (6 bases). V was cut by 3 bases and J by 3 bases, with 15 bases left in between. The CDR3 is 16 residues long. Germline V gene sequence: CDR1 SGHVS, CDR2 FNYEAQ. In DNA, the CDR3 is TGTGCCAGCAGCTTCGAAATAGCGGATGGCTACAATGAGCAGTTCTTC. Translation: CASSFEIADGYNEQFF. Filled out from reference TRBV7-6 and TRBJ2-1, the complete variable domain reads GAGVSQSPRYKVTKRGQDVALRCDPISGHVSLYWYRQALGQGPEFLTYFNYEAQQDKSGLPNDRFSAERPEGSISTLTIQRTEQRDSAMYRCASSFEIADGYNEQFFGPGTRLTVL.

A note on this clonotype: One base away lies a much larger clone, so this may be a sequencing read error. The conserved phenylalanine or tryptophan normally closing the CDR3 is absent here, so this likely arose from a read error. The chain combines TRBV7-2 with TRBJ2-1, with 9 bases that match TRBD2. This CDR3 spans 16 amino acids. V dropped 5 bases and J dropped 4; count of bases not matched to a gene: 9. The germline V gene has CDR1 SGHTA and CDR2 FQGNSA. The CDR3 loop is CASSPRVTSGYNEQFS. The CDR3 region has the DNA TGTGCCAGCAGCCCGAGGGTGACTAGCGGTTACAATGAGCAGTTCTCC.

This sequence joins TRBV7-3 and TRBJ2-5; no definite D call. This CDR3 spans 13 amino acids. V was shortened by 5 bases and J by 1 base, with 8 bases between the two germline ends. Germline CDR1 SGHTA, CDR2 FQGTGA. Here the CDR3 reads CASSDSPQETQYF. The DNA of the CDR3 is TGTGCCAGCAGCGATTCACCCCAAGAGACCCAGTACTTC.